A single sample gave rise to the 11 T cell receptor beta chains below, sequenced in a study of Graves' ophthalmopathy and Graves' hyperthyroidism. The TCR beta CDR3 regions underwent amplification from RNA transcripts. The workflow started with a first-round RT-PCR run with HTBI primers and then moved on to a second-round multiplex PCR. TCRdb processed the multiplex PCR reads anew with MiXCR; each CDR3 protein has one entry. The table has about 400,000 distinct CDR3 sequences, around 18% seen once. Sequencing was carried out using peripheral blood. All receptors derive from a young woman with Graves' ophthalmopathy.

This chain uses TRBV12-5 with TRBJ2-7; D tentatively reads TRBD1 or TRBD2 (5 bases each). CDR3 size: 13 residues. V lost 7 bases, J lost 3 bases, and 13 bases lay in between. The germline CDR1 and CDR2 sequences are LGHNT and FRNRAP. The CDR3 spells CASAEGDLYEQYF. The CDR3 region has the DNA TGTGCTAGTGCAGAAGGGGACCTCTACGAGCAGTACTTC.

The chain recombines TRBV6-2 or TRBV6-3 with TRBJ1-1; weak D call: TRBD1 (5 bases). This CDR3 is built from 14 residues. V dropped 6 bases and J dropped 3 bases, with 14 bases sitting between them. CDR1 is MNHEY and CDR2 is SVGEGT in the germline V gene. CDR3 coding DNA: TGTGCCAGCAGCCCTGAGGGGTCTCACACTGAAGCTTTCTTT. This translates into CASSPEGSHTEAFF.

This clonotype was detected ten times or more. The chain employs TRBV20-1 and TRBJ1-2; TRBD1 agrees at 7 bases. The V gene's germline CDR1 is DFQATT and CDR2 SNEGSKA (reference sequence). The CDR3 totals 15 residues. V was clipped by 3 bases and J by 4 bases; unmatched bases: 11. The CDR3 region is CSARNTGAWVYGYTF. CDR3 nucleotides: TGCAGTGCTAGGAACACAGGGGCGTGGGTCTATGGCTACACCTTC.

This clonotype showed up many times. The chain is built from TRBV25-1 and TRBJ1-2; D may be TRBD1 (5 bases). CDR3 length: 15 amino acids. Per germline, CDR1 MGHDK and CDR2 SYGVNS. With 6 bases removed from V and 3 bases from J, the gap between germline ends came to 17 bases. The CDR3 nucleotides read TGTGCCAGCAGCGATACGTGGGGCCGGGACTATGGCTACACCTTC. This translates into CASSDTWGRDYGYTF.

The chain links TRBV27 to TRBJ2-5; 13 bases line up with TRBD2. The CDR3 has 17 residues. After removal of 5 bases from V and 4 bases from J, the junction contained 10 bases not matched to a gene. Germline V CDR1 and CDR2: MNHEY, SMNVEV (reference sequence). The CDR3 region has the DNA TGTGCCAGCAGTCCGCAACTAGCGGGAGGGCCGGGAGAGACCCAGTACTTC. Translation: CASSPQLAGGPGETQYF.

In this sample, this clonotype turned up many times. This chain joins TRBV6-4 and TRBJ2-3, with 11 bases aligning to TRBD2. This CDR3 is built from 17 residues. J gave up 5 bases and V 6 bases, and 13 bases lay outside the gene matches. Germline CDR1 and CDR2: MRHNA and SNTAGT. The DNA of the CDR3 is TGTGCCAGCAGCAGGGATGGGGCTAGCGGGAGGAGAGATACGCAGTATTTT. Translated: CASSRDGASGRRDTQYF.

V and J are TRBV7-2 and TRBJ1-1; D might be TRBD1 (5 bases). CDR3 length: 13 residues. With 8 bases removed from V and 0 bases from J, the gap between germline ends came to 10 bases. Germline CDR1 is SGHTA and CDR2 is FQGNSA. This chain's CDR3 is CASLQGMNTEAFF. The CDR3 DNA follows: TGTGCCAGCCTCCAGGGAATGAACACTGAAGCTTTCTTT.

This clonotype was recorded many times. This rearrangement joins TRBV14 to TRBJ1-6; D gene ambiguous. The CDR3 runs 18 residues. CDR1 and CDR2 from the germline V gene are SGHDN and FVKESK. V was trimmed by 0 bases and J by 5 bases, leaving 17 bases between them. The CDR3 nucleotides are TGTGCCAGCAGCCAAGATAGTGGGTTAAGGATTCATAATTCACCCCTCCACTTT. Encoded protein: CASSQDSGLRIHNSPLHF.

V usage is TRBV29-1 and J usage is TRBJ2-7; 9 nucleotides agree with TRBD1. The junction had 18 bases not matched to a gene; V was cut back by 3 bases and J by 6 bases. Germline V gene sequence: CDR1 SQVTM, CDR2 ANQGSEA. The CDR3 is 17 amino acids. This CDR3 is CSVDGRRPGQGSGEQYF. CDR3 DNA sequence: TGCAGCGTTGACGGAAGGAGACCGGGACAGGGAAGTGGCGAGCAGTACTTC.

This clonotype occurred many times. V gene TRBV7-9 combines with J gene TRBJ2-7; D perhaps matches TRBD2 (6 bases). The germline V gene has CDR1 SEHNR and CDR2 FQNEAQ (reference sequence). This CDR3 comprises 13 residues. Deletions cut 2 bases from V and 5 bases from J, with 10 bases between. This chain's CDR3 is CASSLRASDEQYF. The CDR3 DNA sequence: TGTGCCAGCAGCTTAAGGGCTAGCGACGAGCAGTACTTC.

This clonotype was seen many times. This chain connects TRBV2 to TRBJ1-5, with TRBD1 as a possible D gene (6 bases). Germline CDR1 is SNHLY and CDR2 is FYNNEI. This CDR3 comprises 14 residues. V was clipped by 6 bases and J by 6 bases, with 15 bases between them. The CDR3 spells CASRTGAPSQPQHF. The CDR3 bases are TGTGCCAGCAGGACAGGAGCTCCTAGTCAGCCCCAGCATTTT.